These 19 T cell receptor beta chains were sequenced from one sample in a study of tumor and adjacent non-tumor tissue in lung cancer. No cell sorting was done before RNA was extracted from the tissue. The normal lung tissue was taken more than 3 cm from the tumor edge. TCRbeta libraries were built with three rounds of nested PCR, modified from ARM-PCR. TCRdb analysed the multiplex PCR reads with MiXCR anew, one entry per CDR3 protein. Of 90,000 to 100,000 distinct CDR3 sequences listed, 75% to 85% are singletons. Sequences were obtained from distant non-tumor lung tissue. These receptors were collected from a man aged 60 to 69 with small cell lung cancer.

In regard to this clonotype: One end of the junction does not line up with germline, which may come from a read error. The V call is TRBV29-1, the J call TRBJ2-3; D is ambiguous. This CDR3 has 12 amino acids. Germline V gene sequence: CDR1 SQVTM, CDR2 ANQGSEA. The CDR3 reads CIVEISTDTQYF. The CDR3, as DNA: TGCATCGTTGAGATTTCCACAGATACGCAATATTTT.

This clonotype was observed a single time. A junction boundary mismatches the germline segment, possibly from a read error. The V call is TRBV12-3 or TRBV12-4, the J call TRBJ2-1; no clear D gene. The CDR3 extends over 15 amino acids. CDR3 sequence (DNA): TGTGCCAGCAGTTTAGTATGTCTTACCTATAATGAGCAGTTCTTC. Encoded protein: CASSLVCLTYNEQFF.

A remark on this clonotype: The CDR3 does not close with the conserved phenylalanine or tryptophan, likely indicating a read error. The gene calls are TRBV5-6 and TRBJ2-1; 8 bases map to TRBD2. Looked up from germline, CDR1 is SGHDT and CDR2 is YYEEEE. The CDR3 runs to 15 residues. The trim removed 2 bases at V and 6 bases at J, leaving 7 bases unmatched. The CDR3 is CASSLSGRAANEQFI. The CDR3 DNA reads TGTGCCAGCAGCTTAAGCGGGAGAGCCGCCAATGAGCAGTTCATC.

This clonotype was seen at least ten times. The V call is TRBV20-1, the J call TRBJ2-3; unclear D gene. Trimming stripped 3 bases from V and 4 bases from J, with 17 bases between. The CDR3 loop spans 15 amino acids. Per the germline V gene, CDR1 is DFQATT and CDR2 is SNEGSKA (reference sequence). CDR3: CSARDLQRPSDTQYF. CDR3 bases: TGCAGTGCTAGGGATCTACAAAGGCCCTCAGATACGCAGTATTTT.

About this clonotype: Germline is not matched at one junction end, which may reflect a read error. The rearrangement links TRBV11-2 to TRBJ2-2; no clear D. This CDR3 has 15 amino acids. Germline lookup yields CDR1 SGHAT and CDR2 FQNNGV. CDR3 in amino acids: CASSLVWSNTRELFF. In DNA, the CDR3 is TGTGCCAGCAGCTTAGTGTGGTCAAACACCCGGGAGCTGTTTTTT.

Points on this clonotype: A read error may produce the germline difference seen at one junction end. The rearrangement uses TRBV20-1 and TRBJ2-5, with D tentatively TRBD2 (5 bases). The CDR3 sequence is 14 residues long. Germline loops: CDR1 DFQATT, CDR2 SNEGSKA (reference sequence). The chain's CDR3 is CSVRDASSFGTQYF. CDR3 DNA sequence: TGCAGTGTTAGAGATGCTAGCTCGTTCGGGACCCAGTACTTC.

On this clonotype itself: The germline gene is not matched at one end of the junction; a read error may be the cause. The rearrangement links TRBV12-3 or TRBV12-4 to TRBJ1-2; D perhaps matches TRBD1 (5 bases). CDR3 length: 16 residues. The CDR3 nucleotides read TGTGCCAGCAGTTTAGTTGGTGGGGCTTTTAGCTATGGCTACATCTTC. This encodes CASSLVGGAFSYGYIF.

This clonotype appeared once. Germline is not matched at one junction end, which may reflect a read error. The chain carries TRBV6-2 or TRBV6-3 and TRBJ2-7, with a possible D match to TRBD2 (6 bases). The germline CDR1 and CDR2 sequences are MNHEY and SVGEGT. The CDR3 has 14 amino acids. CDR3: CTSGLQRTTYKQYF. DNA for the CDR3: TGTACCAGCGGGTTGCAGCGGACCACCTACAAGCAATACTTC.

V gene TRBV11-3 combines with J gene TRBJ2-1; D may be TRBD2 (6 bases). The germline CDR1 and CDR2 sequences are SGHNT and YENEEA. V was pared by 4 bases and J by 1 base, with 17 bases between. This CDR3 contains 17 residues. The CDR3 spells CASSSLCGGLSYNEQFF. The CDR3 DNA reads as TGTGCCAGCAGCTCTCTATGTGGGGGGTTGTCCTACAATGAGCAGTTCTTC.

The V gene is TRBV7-9, the J gene TRBJ2-1; tentatively, D is TRBD2 (6 bases). Trimming took 10 bases from V and 7 from J, leaving 23 bases between them. The CDR3 covers 15 residues. The germline V gene encodes CDR1 SEHNR and CDR2 FQNEAQ (reference sequence). This CDR3 reads CAIRLGPGASNEQFF. The CDR3 DNA follows: TGTGCCATCAGATTAGGCCCGGGAGCCAGTAATGAGCAGTTCTTC.

This chain connects TRBV11-2 to TRBJ2-6, with 8 bases that match TRBD1. The CDR3 consists of 17 residues. The V segment lost 10 bases and the J segment 3 bases; nucleotides outside the gene matches: 14. Germline assignment: CDR1 SGHAT and CDR2 FQNNGV. CDR3 sequence (DNA): TGTGCCAATAGTCGATGGACAGGGAGCTATGGGGCCAACGTCCTGACTTTC. This encodes CANSRWTGSYGANVLTF.

A note on this clonotype: As the CDR3 is not closed by the conserved phenylalanine or tryptophan, this likely results from a read error. J is TRBJ1-2 and V is TRBV11-3; the D gene is possibly TRBD1 (6 bases). Germline-derived CDR1 and CDR2 are SGHNT and YENEEA. The CDR3 is made up of 18 amino acids. CDR3 sequence (DNA): TGTGCCAGCGGCTTAGGTTCTGTGGCAGGGGTGGAGTTCTATGGCTACACCATC. Translating it yields CASGLGSVAGVEFYGYTI.

This clonotype was seen only a few times. A read error may account for a junction end that differs from germline. The chain is built from TRBV6-5 and TRBJ2-1; the match to TRBD1 covers 7 bases. CDR3 length equals 15 residues. Germline lookup yields CDR1 MNHEY and CDR2 SVGAGI. The CDR3 is CAISYSGGVGNEQFF. CDR3 coding DNA: TGTGCCATCAGTTACTCAGGGGGAGTGGGTAATGAACAGTTTTTC.

This clonotype was counted only a few times. Mismatch with germline at one junction end may stem from a read error. The chain joins TRBV6-5 to TRBJ1-6; D gene unclear. Germline assignment: CDR1 MNHEY and CDR2 SVGAGI. This CDR3 contains 15 residues. The CDR3 DNA reads as TGTGTCAGCAATTACGGTTTGTCACCCAATTCACCCCTCCACTTT. The encoded protein is CVSNYGLSPNSPLHF.

Note on this clonotype: One end of the junction is discordant with germline, which a read error may explain. This chain uses TRBV11-1 with TRBJ2-1; 13 bases line up with TRBD2. The CDR3 has 18 residues. Germline CDR1 is SGHAT and CDR2 is FQDESV (reference sequence). This CDR3 reads CASNSESRTSGSGNEQIF. The CDR3 DNA follows: TGTGCCAGTAACTCAGAATCGAGGACTAGCGGGAGTGGTAATGAGCAGATCTTC.

The rearrangement joins TRBV5-4 to TRBJ2-1; TRBD2 aligns across 8 bases. The CDR3 is 15 amino acids. In germline, CDR1 is SGHNT, CDR2 YYREEE (reference sequence). Trimming at V came to 8 bases and at J to 9 bases, leaving 16 bases not matched to a gene. CDR3 amino acids: CARSPPGLASGEQFF. CDR3 coding DNA: TGTGCCAGGAGCCCCCCTGGACTAGCCAGTGGTGAGCAGTTCTTC.

This chain joins TRBV6-6 and TRBJ2-2; 12 bases map to TRBD2. Germline lookup yields CDR1 MNHNY and CDR2 SVGAGI (reference sequence). The length of the CDR3 is 17 residues. The V and J ends lost 7 bases and 5 bases, in that order; junction bases with no gene match: 11. In DNA, the CDR3 is TGTGCCAGCACTCCAAGACTAGCGGGAGTGGATACCGGGGAGCTGTTTTTT. Translated: CASTPRLAGVDTGELFF.

As for this clonotype: This may come from a read error, since a much larger clone is one base off. The genes are TRBV20-1 and TRBJ1-1; 9 nucleotides agree with TRBD1. The germline V gene encodes CDR1 DFQATT and CDR2 SNEGSKA (reference sequence). With V trimmed by 7 bases and J by 5 bases, 8 bases remained unmatched. The CDR3 is 13 amino acids. CDR3 sequence: CSVIQGAITEAFF. The CDR3 DNA reads TGCAGTGTCATACAGGGGGCTATTACTGAAGCTTTCTTT.

This clonotype appeared a few times. The CDR3 coding sequence is TGTGCCAGCAGATTTGGCCAAGAGACCCAGTACTTC. Amino acid sequence: CASRFGQETQYF. This rearrangement joins TRBV2 to TRBJ2-5; unclear D gene. Between the trimmed V and J ends, which lost 6 bases and 1 base, there was a span of 6 bases. Germline V gives CDR1 SNHLY, CDR2 FYNNEI. The CDR3 is 12 residues long.